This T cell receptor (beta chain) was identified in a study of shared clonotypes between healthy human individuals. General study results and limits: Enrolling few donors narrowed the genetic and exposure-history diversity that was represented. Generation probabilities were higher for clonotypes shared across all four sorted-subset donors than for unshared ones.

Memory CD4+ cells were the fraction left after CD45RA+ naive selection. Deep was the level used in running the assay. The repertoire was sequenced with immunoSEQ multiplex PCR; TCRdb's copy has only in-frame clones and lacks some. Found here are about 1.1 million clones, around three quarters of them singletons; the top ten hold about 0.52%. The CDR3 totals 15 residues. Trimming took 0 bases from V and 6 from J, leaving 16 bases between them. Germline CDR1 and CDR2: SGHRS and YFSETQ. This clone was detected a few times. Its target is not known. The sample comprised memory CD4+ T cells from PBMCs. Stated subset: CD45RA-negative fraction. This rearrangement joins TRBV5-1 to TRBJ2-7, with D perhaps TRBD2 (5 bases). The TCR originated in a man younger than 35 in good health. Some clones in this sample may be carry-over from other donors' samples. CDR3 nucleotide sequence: TGCGCCAGCAGCTTGGCGGGGATTGGGAAAGGCGAGCAGTACTTC. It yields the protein CASSLAGIGKGEQYF. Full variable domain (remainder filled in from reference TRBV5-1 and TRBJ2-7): KAGVTQTPRYLIKTRGQQVTLSCSPISGHRSVSWYQQTPGQGLQFLFEYFSETQRNKGNFPGRFSGRQFSNSRSEMNVSTLELGDSALYLCASSLAGIGKGEQYFGPGTRLTVT.